This TCR beta chain was recorded in a study of blood T cell repertoires in COVID-19. TCRdb keeps only in-frame clones here, not all; method: immunoSEQ multiplex PCR. The sample gives 140,000 or so clones, around 85% of which show up once; 6.2% is in the top ten. Trimming cost V 3 bases and J 4 bases, with 10 bases left between them. The germline gives CDR1 SNHLY, CDR2 FYNNEI. The length of the CDR3 is 13 residues. This chain connects TRBV2 to TRBJ2-7; D is undetermined. The material sequenced was PBMCs or T cells enriched from blood (not recorded which). The TCR comes from a woman aged 35 to 49 who had recovered from COVID-19. The chain's CDR3 is CASSEVADYEQYF. As DNA, the CDR3 is TGTGCCAGCAGTGAGGTGGCGGATTACGAGCAGTACTTC.